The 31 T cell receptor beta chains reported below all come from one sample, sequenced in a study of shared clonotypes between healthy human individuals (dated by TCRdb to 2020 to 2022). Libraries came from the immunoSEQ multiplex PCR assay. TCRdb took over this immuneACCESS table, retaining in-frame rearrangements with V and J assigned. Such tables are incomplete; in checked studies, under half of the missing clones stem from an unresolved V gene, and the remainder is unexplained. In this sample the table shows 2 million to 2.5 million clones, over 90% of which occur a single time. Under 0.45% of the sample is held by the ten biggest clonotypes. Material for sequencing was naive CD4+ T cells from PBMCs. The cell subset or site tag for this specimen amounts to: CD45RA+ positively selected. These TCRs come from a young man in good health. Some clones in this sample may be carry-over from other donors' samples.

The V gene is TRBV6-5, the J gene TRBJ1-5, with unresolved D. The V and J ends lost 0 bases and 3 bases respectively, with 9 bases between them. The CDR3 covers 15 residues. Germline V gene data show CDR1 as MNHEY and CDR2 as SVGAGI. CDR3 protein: CASSYSGRDNQPQHF. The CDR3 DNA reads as TGTGCCAGCAGTTACTCCGGACGGGACAATCAGCCCCAGCATTTT.

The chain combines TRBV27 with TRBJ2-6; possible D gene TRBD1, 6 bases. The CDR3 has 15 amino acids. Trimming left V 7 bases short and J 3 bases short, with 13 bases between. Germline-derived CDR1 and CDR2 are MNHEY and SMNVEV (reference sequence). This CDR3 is CASKPQGRGANVLTF. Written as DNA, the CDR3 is TGTGCCAGCAAACCCCAGGGGCGTGGGGCCAACGTCCTGACTTTC.

DNA of the CDR3: TGTGCCAGCAGCATTCAGGGGAAGGAGCCCCAGCATTTT. The encoded protein is CASSIQGKEPQHF. The chain employs TRBV5-4 and TRBJ1-5, with D perhaps matching TRBD1 (6 bases). The CDR3 loop spans 13 amino acids. Germline V gene lookup returns CDR1 SGHNT and CDR2 YYREEE (reference sequence). The V end lost 4 bases, the J end lost 8 bases, and 13 bases lay between the germline ends.

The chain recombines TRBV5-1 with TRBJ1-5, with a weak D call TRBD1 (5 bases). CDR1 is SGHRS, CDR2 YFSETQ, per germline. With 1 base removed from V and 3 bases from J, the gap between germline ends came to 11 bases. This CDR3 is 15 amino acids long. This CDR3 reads CASSLQGRDNQPQHF. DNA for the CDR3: TGCGCCAGCAGCTTGCAGGGTAGGGACAATCAGCCCCAGCATTTT.

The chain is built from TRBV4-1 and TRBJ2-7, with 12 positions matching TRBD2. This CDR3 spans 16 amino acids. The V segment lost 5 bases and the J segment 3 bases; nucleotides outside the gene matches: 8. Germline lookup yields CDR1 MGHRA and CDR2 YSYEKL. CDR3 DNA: TGCGCCAGCAGCACACGGACTAGCGGGACGTACTACGAGCAGTACTTC. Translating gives CASSTRTSGTYYEQYF.

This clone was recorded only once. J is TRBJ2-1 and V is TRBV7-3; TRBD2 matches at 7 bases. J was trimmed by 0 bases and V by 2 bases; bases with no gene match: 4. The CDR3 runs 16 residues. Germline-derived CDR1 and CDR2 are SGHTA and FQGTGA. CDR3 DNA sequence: TGTGCCAGCAGCTTATACGGGACTATCTCCTACAATGAGCAGTTCTTC. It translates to CASSLYGTISYNEQFF.

CDR3 sequence: CASSLLLGAGEQFF. The CDR3 DNA follows: TGTGCCAGCAGCTTACTCCTTGGGGCGGGGGAGCAGTTCTTC. The rearrangement links TRBV11-2 to TRBJ2-1; weak D call: TRBD2 (6 bases). V was shortened by 2 bases and J by 10 bases, with 15 bases between the two germline ends. Germline V gene lookup returns CDR1 SGHAT and CDR2 FQNNGV. The CDR3 sequence is 14 residues long.

The CDR3 sequence is CASTKGDRKGGGYTF. The CDR3 DNA reads as TGTGCCAGCACCAAAGGGGACAGGAAGGGAGGGGGCTACACCTTC. V gene TRBV28 combines with J gene TRBJ1-2, with 8 bases matching TRBD1. This CDR3 region has 15 residues. Germline trimming cut 7 bases from V and 8 bases from J; bases unmatched to any gene: 15. The germline CDR1 and CDR2 sequences are MDHEN and SYDVKM.

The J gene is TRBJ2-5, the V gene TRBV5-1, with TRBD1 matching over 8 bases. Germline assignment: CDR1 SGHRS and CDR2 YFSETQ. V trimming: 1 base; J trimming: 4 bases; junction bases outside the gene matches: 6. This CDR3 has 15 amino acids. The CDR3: CASSLPLGTGETQYF. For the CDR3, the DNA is TGCGCCAGCAGCTTGCCCCTCGGGACAGGAGAGACCCAGTACTTC. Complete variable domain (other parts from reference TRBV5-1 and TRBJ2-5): KAGVTQTPRYLIKTRGQQVTLSCSPISGHRSVSWYQQTPGQGLQFLFEYFSETQRNKGNFPGRFSGRQFSNSRSEMNVSTLELGDSALYLCASSLPLGTGETQYFGPGTRLLVL.

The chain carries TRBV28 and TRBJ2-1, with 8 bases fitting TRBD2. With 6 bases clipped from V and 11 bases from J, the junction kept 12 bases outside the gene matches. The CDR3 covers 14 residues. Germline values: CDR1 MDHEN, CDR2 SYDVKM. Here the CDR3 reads CASRSSGEGGKQFF. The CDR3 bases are TGTGCCAGCAGAAGTAGCGGGGAAGGGGGAAAGCAGTTCTTC.

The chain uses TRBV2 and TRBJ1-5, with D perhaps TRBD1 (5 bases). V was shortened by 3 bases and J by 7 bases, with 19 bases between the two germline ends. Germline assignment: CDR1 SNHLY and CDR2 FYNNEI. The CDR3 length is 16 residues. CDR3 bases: TGTGCCAGCAGTGATAGTTTGGGGGTCGAGGTCCAGCCCCAGCATTTT. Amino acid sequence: CASSDSLGVEVQPQHF.

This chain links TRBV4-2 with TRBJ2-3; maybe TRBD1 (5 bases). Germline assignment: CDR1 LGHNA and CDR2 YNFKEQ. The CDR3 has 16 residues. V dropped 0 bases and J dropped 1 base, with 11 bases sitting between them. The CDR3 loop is CASSQEAGWGTDTQYF. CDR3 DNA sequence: TGTGCCAGCAGCCAAGAAGCAGGGTGGGGCACAGATACGCAGTATTTT.

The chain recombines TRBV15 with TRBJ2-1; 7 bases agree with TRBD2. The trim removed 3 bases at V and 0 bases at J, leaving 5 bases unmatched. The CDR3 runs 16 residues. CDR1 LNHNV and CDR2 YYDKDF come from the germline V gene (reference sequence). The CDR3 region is CATSSASGSSYNEQFF. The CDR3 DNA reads TGTGCCACCAGCAGCGCTAGCGGAAGCTCCTACAATGAGCAGTTCTTC. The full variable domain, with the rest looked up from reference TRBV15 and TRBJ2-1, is DAMVIQNPRYQVTQFGKPVTLSCSQTLNHNVMYWYQQKSSQAPKLLFHYYDKDFNNEADTPDNFQSRRPNTSFCFLDIRSPGLGDTAMYLCATSSASGSSYNEQFFGPGTRLTVL.

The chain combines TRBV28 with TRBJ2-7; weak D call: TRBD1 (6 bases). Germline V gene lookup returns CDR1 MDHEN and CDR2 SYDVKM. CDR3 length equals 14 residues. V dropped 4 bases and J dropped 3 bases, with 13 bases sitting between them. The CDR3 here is CASSSTLTGYEQYF. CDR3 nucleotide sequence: TGTGCCAGCAGTTCAACCCTGACAGGCTACGAGCAGTACTTC.

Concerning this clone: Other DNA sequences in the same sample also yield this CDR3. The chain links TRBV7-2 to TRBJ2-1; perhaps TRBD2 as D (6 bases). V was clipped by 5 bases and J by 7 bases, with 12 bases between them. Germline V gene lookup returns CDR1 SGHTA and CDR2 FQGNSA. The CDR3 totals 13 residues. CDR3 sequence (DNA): TGTGCCAGCAGCCTGTTGGCGGGAAATGAGCAGTTCTTC. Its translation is CASSLLAGNEQFF.

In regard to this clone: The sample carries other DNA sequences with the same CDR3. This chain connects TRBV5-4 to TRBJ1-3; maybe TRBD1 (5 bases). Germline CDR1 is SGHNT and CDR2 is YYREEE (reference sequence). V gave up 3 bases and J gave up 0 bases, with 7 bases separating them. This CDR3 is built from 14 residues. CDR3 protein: CASSSQGSGNTIYF. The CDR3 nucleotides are TGTGCCAGCAGCTCTCAGGGCTCTGGAAACACCATATATTTT. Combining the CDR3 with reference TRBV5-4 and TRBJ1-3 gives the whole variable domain ETGVTQSPTHLIKTRGQQVTLRCSSQSGHNTVSWYQQALGQGPQFIFQYYREEENGRGNFPPRFSGLQFPNYSSELNVNALELDDSALYLCASSSQGSGNTIYFGEGSWLTVV.

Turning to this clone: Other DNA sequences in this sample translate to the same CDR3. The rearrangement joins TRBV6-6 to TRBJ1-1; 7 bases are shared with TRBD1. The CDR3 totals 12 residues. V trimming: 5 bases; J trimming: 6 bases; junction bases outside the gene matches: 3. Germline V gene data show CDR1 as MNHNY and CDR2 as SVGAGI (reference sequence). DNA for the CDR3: TGTGCCAGCAGTAACAGGGGCCCTGAAGCTTTCTTT. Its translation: CASSNRGPEAFF.

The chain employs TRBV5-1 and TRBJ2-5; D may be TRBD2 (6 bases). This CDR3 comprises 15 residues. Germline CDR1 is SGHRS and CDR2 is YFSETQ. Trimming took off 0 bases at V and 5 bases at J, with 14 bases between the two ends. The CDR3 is CASSLELAGSETQYF. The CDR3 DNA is TGCGCCAGCAGCTTGGAACTAGCTGGTTCGGAGACCCAGTACTTC.

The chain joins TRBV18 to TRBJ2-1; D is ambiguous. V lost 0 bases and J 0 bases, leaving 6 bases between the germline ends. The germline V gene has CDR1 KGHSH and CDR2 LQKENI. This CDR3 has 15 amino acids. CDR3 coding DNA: TGTGCCAGCTCACCACCGACCTACTCCTACAATGAGCAGTTCTTC. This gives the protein CASSPPTYSYNEQFF.

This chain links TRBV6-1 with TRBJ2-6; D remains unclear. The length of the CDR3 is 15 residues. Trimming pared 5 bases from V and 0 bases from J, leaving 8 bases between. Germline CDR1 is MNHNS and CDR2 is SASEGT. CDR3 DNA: TGTGCCAGCAGTCGGACCACCTCTGGGGCCAACGTCCTGACTTTC. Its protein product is CASSRTTSGANVLTF.

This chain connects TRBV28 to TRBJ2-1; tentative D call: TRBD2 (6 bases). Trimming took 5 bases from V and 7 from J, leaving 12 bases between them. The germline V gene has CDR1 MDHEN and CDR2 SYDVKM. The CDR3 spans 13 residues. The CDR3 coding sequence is TGTGCCAGCAGTGTCCCAGGGAGGAATGAGCAGTTCTTC. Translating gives CASSVPGRNEQFF.

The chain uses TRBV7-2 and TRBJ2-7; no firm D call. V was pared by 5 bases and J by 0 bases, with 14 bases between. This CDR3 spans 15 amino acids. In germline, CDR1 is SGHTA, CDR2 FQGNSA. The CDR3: CASSLDPEDSYEQYF. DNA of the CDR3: TGTGCCAGCAGCCTAGACCCAGAAGACTCCTACGAGCAGTACTTC.

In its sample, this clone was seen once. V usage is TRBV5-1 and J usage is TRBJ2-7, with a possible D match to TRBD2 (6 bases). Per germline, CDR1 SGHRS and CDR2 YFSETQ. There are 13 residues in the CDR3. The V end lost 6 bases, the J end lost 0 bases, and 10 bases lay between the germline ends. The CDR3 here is CASKYGSSYEQYF. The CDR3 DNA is TGCGCCAGCAAGTACGGGAGCTCCTACGAGCAGTACTTC.

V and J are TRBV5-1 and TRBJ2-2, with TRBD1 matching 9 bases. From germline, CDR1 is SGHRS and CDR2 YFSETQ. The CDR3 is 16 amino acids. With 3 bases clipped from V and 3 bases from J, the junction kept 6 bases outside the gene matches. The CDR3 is CASSSSGTGYTGELFF. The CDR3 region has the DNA TGCGCCAGCAGCTCCTCCGGGACAGGGTACACCGGGGAGCTGTTTTTT.

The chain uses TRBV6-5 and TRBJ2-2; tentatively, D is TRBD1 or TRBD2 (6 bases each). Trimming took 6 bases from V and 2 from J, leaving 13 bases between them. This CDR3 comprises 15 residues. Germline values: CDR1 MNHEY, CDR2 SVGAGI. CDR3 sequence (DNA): TGTGCCAGCAGATCAGGGGACTCTAACACCGGGGAGCTGTTTTTT. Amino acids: CASRSGDSNTGELFF.

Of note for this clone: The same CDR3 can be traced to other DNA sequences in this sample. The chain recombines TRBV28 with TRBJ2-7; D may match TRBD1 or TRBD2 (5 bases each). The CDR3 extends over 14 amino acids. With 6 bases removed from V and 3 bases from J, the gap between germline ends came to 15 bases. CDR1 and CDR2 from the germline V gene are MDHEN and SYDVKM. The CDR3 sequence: CASRPGASSYEQYF. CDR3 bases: TGTGCCAGCAGACCCGGGGCTAGCAGCTACGAGCAGTACTTC.

The DNA for the CDR3 is TGTGCCAGCAGTTTATCAGGGTACGACACTGAAGCTTTCTTT. It specifies CASSLSGYDTEAFF. V usage is TRBV27 and J usage is TRBJ1-1; D not certain. This CDR3 has 14 residues. Germline V gene lookup returns CDR1 MNHEY and CDR2 SMNVEV (reference sequence). Trimming pared 0 bases from V and 3 bases from J, leaving 8 bases between.

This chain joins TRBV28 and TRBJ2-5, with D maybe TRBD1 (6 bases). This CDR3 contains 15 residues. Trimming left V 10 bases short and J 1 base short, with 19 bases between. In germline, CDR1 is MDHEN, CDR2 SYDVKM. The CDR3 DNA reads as TGTGCCATCACACGTTGGGGGCAGATCCAAGAGACCCAGTACTTC. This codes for CAITRWGQIQETQYF.

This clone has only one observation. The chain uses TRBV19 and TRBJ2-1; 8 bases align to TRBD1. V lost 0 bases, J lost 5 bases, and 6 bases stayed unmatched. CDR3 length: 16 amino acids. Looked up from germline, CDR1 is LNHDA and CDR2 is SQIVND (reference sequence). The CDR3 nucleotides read TGTGCCAGTAGTATAGATGGCAGGGGGCTGGACAATGAGCAGTTCTTC. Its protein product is CASSIDGRGLDNEQFF.

This CDR3 reads CASSPRASPQFF. The CDR3 DNA reads TGTGCCAGTAGTCCCCGGGCTTCCCCCCAGTTCTTC. J is TRBJ2-1 and V is TRBV19, with D hard to call. Germline assignment: CDR1 LNHDA and CDR2 SQIVND (reference sequence). V dropped 5 bases and J dropped 13 bases, with 15 bases sitting between them. This CDR3 comprises 12 residues.

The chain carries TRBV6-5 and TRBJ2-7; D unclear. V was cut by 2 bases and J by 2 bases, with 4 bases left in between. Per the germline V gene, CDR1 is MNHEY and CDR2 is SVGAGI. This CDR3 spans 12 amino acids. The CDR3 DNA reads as TGTGCCAGCAGTTACGTGGCCTACGAGCAGTACTTC. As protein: CASSYVAYEQYF.